This TCR beta chain was sequenced for a study of blood T cells in healthy people across ages. Study conclusions and caveats: The unsorted PBMCs prevented any conclusive comparison of naive versus antigen-experienced cells.

Primed by a sample-barcoded 5' primer and a J-beta primer mix, a second PCR proceeded for 7 to 11 cycles. Unique molecular identifiers of 12 random nucleotides labeled each cDNA. TCRdb re-derived calls from the 5' RACE reads in MiXCR, one entry per CDR3 protein. The sample consists of about a million distinct CDR3 sequences, 51% of them appearing once. There were healthy Caucasian individuals from Russia, aged roughly 6 to 100, serving as donors. This clonotype was seen ten or more times. The target antigen is unknown. This receptor was obtained from a woman aged 55 to 70 in good health. Sequencing was performed on blood.

The CDR3 spells CASSQDTSGRVEQYF. In DNA form, the CDR3 reads TGTGCCAGCAGCCAAGATACGAGCGGGAGGGTTGAGCAGTACTTC. The J gene is TRBJ2-7, the V gene TRBV4-2, with 10 nucleotides matching TRBD2. The CDR3 is 15 residues long. Germline V gene sequence: CDR1 LGHNA, CDR2 YNFKEQ. V shed 0 bases, J shed 7 bases, and the junction held 6 bases outside the gene matches.